Listed below are T cell receptor beta chains from one sample, sequenced in a study of T cell responses to AZD1222 COVID-19 vaccine. Here immunoSEQ multiplex PCR was the method, and the copy in TCRdb shows in-frame clones only, minus some. The table includes roughly 120,000 clones, 92% detected once. The sequenced sample was peripheral blood, obtained 28 days after the second AZD1222 dose. These receptors were collected from an adult who received the AZD1222 COVID-19 vaccine. CDR3s include the opening cysteine and the closing phenylalanine or tryptophan. A D gene is named only where the DNA matches it firmly. Some rows have no size entry. The others give once, few or many, or a class for an expanded clone.

V	D	size	J	DNA	CDR3
TRBV30	.	.	TRBJ2-2	TGTGCCTGGAGTGGGGGTAGCACCGATTCAGGGGAGCTGTTTTTT	CAWSGGSTDSGELFF
TRBV2	.	.	TRBJ2-7	TGTGCCAGCAGTGTGGACATTTTCTACGAGCAGTACTTC	CASSVDIFYEQYF
TRBV18	TRBD1	.	TRBJ1-1	TGTGCCAGCTCACAGGGACAGGGATCTTTCTTT	CASSQGQGSFF
TRBV5-4	TRBD2	.	TRBJ2-2	TGTGCCAGCAGCTTAATAGCGGGAGAGACCGGGGAGCTGTTTTTT	CASSLIAGETGELFF
TRBV29-1	.	.	TRBJ2-3	TGCAGCGTTGAAAAGGAAACAGATACGCAGTATTTT	CSVEKETDTQYF
TRBV19	.	.	TRBJ1-1	TGTGCCACGAAGCGGATCTCTGAAGCTTTCTTT	CATKRISEAFF
TRBV15	TRBD2	.	TRBJ2-1	TGTGCCACCAGCAAAAAACATAGCGGGAGGGCCGGGCTTTCTCACAATGAGCAGTTCTTC	CATSKKHSGRAGLSHNEQFF
TRBV15	.	.	TRBJ1-6	TGTGCCACCAGCAGAGATAGTCGGAGGGGGTCCCTCCACTTT	CATSRDSRRGSLHF
TRBV5-1	.	.	TRBJ2-7	TGCGCCAGCAGCCCCGCAGCCGGGCCTTTACACGAGCAGTACTTC	CASSPAAGPLHEQYF
TRBV28	.	.	TRBJ2-3	TGTGCCAGCAGACCGGGACACTACACAGATACGCAGTATTTT	CASRPGHYTDTQYF
TRBV6-5	.	.	TRBJ1-2	TGTGCCAGCAGGCCAGGTCGCGATGGCTACACCTTC	CASRPGRDGYTF
TRBV11-2	TRBD1	.	TRBJ1-2	TGTGCCAGCAACCTCGACAGGGGAAACTATGGCTACACCTTC	CASNLDRGNYGYTF
TRBV11-3	TRBD2	.	TRBJ2-1	TGTGCCAGCAGTTTGCGTCGGATGGCGGGAGACTACAATGAGCAGTTCTTC	CASSLRRMAGDYNEQFF
TRBV30	.	.	TRBJ1-5	TGTGCCTGGAGTGGGTATACAGGGTCAAGCAATCAGCCCCAGCATTTT	CAWSGYTGSSNQPQHF
TRBV4-2	TRBD1	.	TRBJ1-6	TGTGCCAGCAGAAAGAAGGGACAGGCTAATTCACCCCTCCACTTT	CASRKKGQANSPLHF
TRBV7-9	.	.	TRBJ2-1	TGTGCCAGCAGCCTCATATACGGATTAGACTCTTACAATGAGCAGTTCTTC	CASSLIYGLDSYNEQFF
TRBV9	TRBD1	.	TRBJ2-5	TGTGCCAGCAGCGCCGGGACAGAAGAGACCCAGTACTTC	CASSAGTEETQYF
TRBV18	.	.	TRBJ1-1	TGTGCCAGCTCACCACCGGGGGACACTGAAGCTTTCTTT	CASSPPGDTEAFF
TRBV27	.	.	TRBJ1-5	TGTGCCAGCAGTTTATCGGCAGGTGCCCATCAGCCCCAGCATTTT	CASSLSAGAHQPQHF
TRBV27	.	.	TRBJ2-3	TGTGCCAGCACCTTGACTCGGCTTGGGGGCACAGATACGCAGTATTTT	CASTLTRLGGTDTQYF
TRBV14	.	.	TRBJ2-1	TGTGCCAGCAGCCCAACACCCGGTCGGGGATCCTACAATGAGCAGTTCTTC	CASSPTPGRGSYNEQFF
TRBV19	TRBD2	.	TRBJ2-7	TGTGCCACCGCACTAGCGGCTCTTCACTACGAGCAGTACTTC	CATALAALHYEQYF
TRBV30	TRBD2	.	TRBJ2-3	TGTGCCTGGAGCGACCGGGACTACGGCGAAGATACGCAGTATTTT	CAWSDRDYGEDTQYF
TRBV28	TRBD1	.	TRBJ1-5	TGTGCCAGCAGCCTACCCAAGACAGGGGGCGAGAGCAATCAGCCCCAGCATTTT	CASSLPKTGGESNQPQHF
TRBV10-3	TRBD2	few	TRBJ2-3	TGTGCCATCAGTTCTAGCGGGAGGAGCACAGATACGCAGTATTTT	CAISSSGRSTDTQYF
TRBV19	.	.	TRBJ2-2	TGTGCCAGTAGCCCTCGACGAAAGGCCGGGGAGCTGTTTTTT	CASSPRRKAGELFF
TRBV7-2	.	.	TRBJ2-7	TGTGCCAGCAGCTCCCCCCTGAGGTACGAGCAGTACTTC	CASSSPLRYEQYF
TRBV19	TRBD2	.	TRBJ2-1	TGTGCCAGTAGTCCAAGGACTAGCGGGTTCTACAATGAGCAGTTCTTC	CASSPRTSGFYNEQFF
TRBV6-2/TRBV6-3	TRBD1	.	TRBJ2-7	TGTGCCAGCAGTTCCCGACAGGGCATTGAGAACTACGAGCAGTACTTC	CASSSRQGIENYEQYF
TRBV9	.	.	TRBJ2-1	TGTGCCAGCAGCTCCAGCAATGAGCAGTTCTTC	CASSSSNEQFF
TRBV5-4	.	.	TRBJ1-2	TGTGCCAGCAGCACGGCCTCTAACTATGGCTACACCTTC	CASSTASNYGYTF
TRBV10-3	.	.	TRBJ2-2	TGTGCCATCAGTGAGTCACGGAACACCGGGGAGCTGTTTTTT	CAISESRNTGELFF
TRBV5-1	TRBD1	.	TRBJ1-5	TGCGCCAGCAGCTTACAGGGGGCGGTGAATCAGCCCCAGCATTTT	CASSLQGAVNQPQHF
TRBV2	.	.	TRBJ2-2	TGTGCCAGCAGGTTAGCCACGGAGACCGGGGAGCTGTTTTTT	CASRLATETGELFF
TRBV7-3	.	.	TRBJ1-3	TGTGCCAGCAGCTTATCAGCAGGTGGAAACACCATATATTTT	CASSLSAGGNTIYF
TRBV6-1	.	.	TRBJ2-2	TGTGCCAGCAGCCGCAACAGGGACGGGGAGCTGTTTTTT	CASSRNRDGELFF
TRBV9	TRBD1	.	TRBJ1-6	TGTGCCAGCAGCGCCCGGACAGGGAATTCACCCCTCCACTTT	CASSARTGNSPLHF
TRBV5-8	.	.	TRBJ1-2	TGTGCCAGCAGCTCGCGAAGGGCCCTCTTGAGTGGCTACACCTTC	CASSSRRALLSGYTF
TRBV29-1	TRBD1	once	TRBJ2-3	TGCAGCGCCCGAGGGACCGACAGGGGTACAGATACGCAGTATTTT	CSARGTDRGTDTQYF
TRBV7-9	.	.	TRBJ2-5	TGTGCCAGCACAGGACAGAAAGAGACCCAGTACTTC	CASTGQKETQYF
TRBV2	.	once	TRBJ2-2	TGTGCCAGCAGTGATGTGCACTTGAACACCGGGGAGCTGTTTTTT	CASSDVHLNTGELFF
TRBV7-8	TRBD2	few	TRBJ2-1	TGTGCCAGCAGCTTCCTAGCGGGGAACAATGAGCAGTTCTTC	CASSFLAGNNEQFF
TRBV6-2/TRBV6-3	.	.	TRBJ2-2	TGTGCCAGCAGTCTATCCGGGACTCGGGGTCGGGGGGAGCTGTTTTTT	CASSLSGTRGRGELFF
TRBV6-1	.	.	TRBJ2-7	TGTGCCAGCAGTGAACCGGGGTTTAAACCTTCCTACGAGCAGTACTTC	CASSEPGFKPSYEQYF
TRBV15	.	.	TRBJ1-2	TGTGCCACCAGCAGGGCCAGGGCAGGGATTGACTATGGCTACACCTTC	CATSRARAGIDYGYTF
TRBV19	.	.	TRBJ2-7	TGTGCCACTAATCCCCAATGGGGCTACGAGCAGTACTTC	CATNPQWGYEQYF
TRBV10-3	TRBD1	.	TRBJ2-3	TGTGCCATCAGTGGTCCGGGACAGGGTACAGATACGCAGTATTTT	CAISGPGQGTDTQYF
TRBV9	.	.	TRBJ2-3	TGTGCCAGCAGCGTGACAGGTCGGGAGACAGATACGCAGTATTTT	CASSVTGRETDTQYF
TRBV7-9	.	.	TRBJ2-1	TGTGCCAGCAGCTCCCGGGACCGCGAGTTCTTC	CASSSRDREFF
TRBV6-5	.	few	TRBJ1-1	TGTGCCAGCAGCCACAACGGAGGCAGGGAAGCTTTCTTT	CASSHNGGREAFF
TRBV29-1	TRBD1	.	TRBJ2-5	TGCAGCGTTGATCGTTGGGGGAACAGGGGGCCGATCGGCCAGTACCAAGAGACCCAGTACTTC	CSVDRWGNRGPIGQYQETQYF
TRBV27	TRBD1	.	TRBJ2-2	TGTGCCAGCAGCTGGAACAGGGGAACCGGGGAGCTGTTTTTT	CASSWNRGTGELFF
TRBV28	.	.	TRBJ2-2	TGTGCCAGCAGTTTCCCTGCGGCGAACACCGGGGAGCTGTTTTTT	CASSFPAANTGELFF
TRBV5-4	.	.	TRBJ2-2	TGTGCCAGCAGCTCGGTATCCTCGGCGAACACCGGGGAGCTGTTTTTT	CASSSVSSANTGELFF
TRBV28	TRBD2	.	TRBJ2-5	TGTGCCAGCAGTTTTACTAGCGGCCAAGAGACCCAGTACTTC	CASSFTSGQETQYF
TRBV28	TRBD2	.	TRBJ2-6	TGTGCCAGCAGTTTACCCCCTAGCGGGGACGTCTCTGGGGCCAACGTCCTGACTTTC	CASSLPPSGDVSGANVLTF
TRBV19	.	.	TRBJ1-1	TGTGCCAGTAGTACGGGACCCATGAACACTGAAGCTTTCTTT	CASSTGPMNTEAFF
TRBV11-2	.	.	TRBJ2-1	TGTGCCAGCAGACCTCAATACAATGAGCAGTTCTTC	CASRPQYNEQFF
TRBV18	.	.	TRBJ2-1	TGTGCCAGCTCAAGAGGGCCCGACAATGAGCAGTTCTTC	CASSRGPDNEQFF